Shown below are 2 T cell receptor beta chains from a single sample sequenced in a study of control samples from healthy donors and cancer patients. Method: immunoSEQ multiplex PCR; TCRdb's copy keeps in-frame clones and lacks some. The table includes about 120,000 clones, about 89% detected once. The specimen sequenced was blood. The receptors shown here come from a man aged 50-60 years in good health.

This chain connects TRBV12-3 or TRBV12-4 to TRBJ2-7; D remains unclear. This CDR3 contains 13 residues. The germline V and J ends were trimmed by 1 base and 3 bases, with 7 bases remaining between them. For the CDR3, the DNA is TGTGCCAGCAGTTTAGTCTCGTACTACGAGCAGTACTTC. Translated, it gives CASSLVSYYEQYF.

This clone has only one observation. The sample holds other DNA sequences that translate to the same CDR3. The chain combines TRBV30 with TRBJ1-1; 7 nucleotides align to TRBD1. Germline V gives CDR1 GTSNPN, CDR2 SVGIG (reference sequence). The CDR3 sequence is 13 residues long. Trimming removed 2 bases from V and 2 bases from J; junction bases left unmatched: 2. DNA for the CDR3: TGTGCCTGGAGTCGGACAGGCAACACTGAAGCTTTCTTT. Its translation: CAWSRTGNTEAFF.